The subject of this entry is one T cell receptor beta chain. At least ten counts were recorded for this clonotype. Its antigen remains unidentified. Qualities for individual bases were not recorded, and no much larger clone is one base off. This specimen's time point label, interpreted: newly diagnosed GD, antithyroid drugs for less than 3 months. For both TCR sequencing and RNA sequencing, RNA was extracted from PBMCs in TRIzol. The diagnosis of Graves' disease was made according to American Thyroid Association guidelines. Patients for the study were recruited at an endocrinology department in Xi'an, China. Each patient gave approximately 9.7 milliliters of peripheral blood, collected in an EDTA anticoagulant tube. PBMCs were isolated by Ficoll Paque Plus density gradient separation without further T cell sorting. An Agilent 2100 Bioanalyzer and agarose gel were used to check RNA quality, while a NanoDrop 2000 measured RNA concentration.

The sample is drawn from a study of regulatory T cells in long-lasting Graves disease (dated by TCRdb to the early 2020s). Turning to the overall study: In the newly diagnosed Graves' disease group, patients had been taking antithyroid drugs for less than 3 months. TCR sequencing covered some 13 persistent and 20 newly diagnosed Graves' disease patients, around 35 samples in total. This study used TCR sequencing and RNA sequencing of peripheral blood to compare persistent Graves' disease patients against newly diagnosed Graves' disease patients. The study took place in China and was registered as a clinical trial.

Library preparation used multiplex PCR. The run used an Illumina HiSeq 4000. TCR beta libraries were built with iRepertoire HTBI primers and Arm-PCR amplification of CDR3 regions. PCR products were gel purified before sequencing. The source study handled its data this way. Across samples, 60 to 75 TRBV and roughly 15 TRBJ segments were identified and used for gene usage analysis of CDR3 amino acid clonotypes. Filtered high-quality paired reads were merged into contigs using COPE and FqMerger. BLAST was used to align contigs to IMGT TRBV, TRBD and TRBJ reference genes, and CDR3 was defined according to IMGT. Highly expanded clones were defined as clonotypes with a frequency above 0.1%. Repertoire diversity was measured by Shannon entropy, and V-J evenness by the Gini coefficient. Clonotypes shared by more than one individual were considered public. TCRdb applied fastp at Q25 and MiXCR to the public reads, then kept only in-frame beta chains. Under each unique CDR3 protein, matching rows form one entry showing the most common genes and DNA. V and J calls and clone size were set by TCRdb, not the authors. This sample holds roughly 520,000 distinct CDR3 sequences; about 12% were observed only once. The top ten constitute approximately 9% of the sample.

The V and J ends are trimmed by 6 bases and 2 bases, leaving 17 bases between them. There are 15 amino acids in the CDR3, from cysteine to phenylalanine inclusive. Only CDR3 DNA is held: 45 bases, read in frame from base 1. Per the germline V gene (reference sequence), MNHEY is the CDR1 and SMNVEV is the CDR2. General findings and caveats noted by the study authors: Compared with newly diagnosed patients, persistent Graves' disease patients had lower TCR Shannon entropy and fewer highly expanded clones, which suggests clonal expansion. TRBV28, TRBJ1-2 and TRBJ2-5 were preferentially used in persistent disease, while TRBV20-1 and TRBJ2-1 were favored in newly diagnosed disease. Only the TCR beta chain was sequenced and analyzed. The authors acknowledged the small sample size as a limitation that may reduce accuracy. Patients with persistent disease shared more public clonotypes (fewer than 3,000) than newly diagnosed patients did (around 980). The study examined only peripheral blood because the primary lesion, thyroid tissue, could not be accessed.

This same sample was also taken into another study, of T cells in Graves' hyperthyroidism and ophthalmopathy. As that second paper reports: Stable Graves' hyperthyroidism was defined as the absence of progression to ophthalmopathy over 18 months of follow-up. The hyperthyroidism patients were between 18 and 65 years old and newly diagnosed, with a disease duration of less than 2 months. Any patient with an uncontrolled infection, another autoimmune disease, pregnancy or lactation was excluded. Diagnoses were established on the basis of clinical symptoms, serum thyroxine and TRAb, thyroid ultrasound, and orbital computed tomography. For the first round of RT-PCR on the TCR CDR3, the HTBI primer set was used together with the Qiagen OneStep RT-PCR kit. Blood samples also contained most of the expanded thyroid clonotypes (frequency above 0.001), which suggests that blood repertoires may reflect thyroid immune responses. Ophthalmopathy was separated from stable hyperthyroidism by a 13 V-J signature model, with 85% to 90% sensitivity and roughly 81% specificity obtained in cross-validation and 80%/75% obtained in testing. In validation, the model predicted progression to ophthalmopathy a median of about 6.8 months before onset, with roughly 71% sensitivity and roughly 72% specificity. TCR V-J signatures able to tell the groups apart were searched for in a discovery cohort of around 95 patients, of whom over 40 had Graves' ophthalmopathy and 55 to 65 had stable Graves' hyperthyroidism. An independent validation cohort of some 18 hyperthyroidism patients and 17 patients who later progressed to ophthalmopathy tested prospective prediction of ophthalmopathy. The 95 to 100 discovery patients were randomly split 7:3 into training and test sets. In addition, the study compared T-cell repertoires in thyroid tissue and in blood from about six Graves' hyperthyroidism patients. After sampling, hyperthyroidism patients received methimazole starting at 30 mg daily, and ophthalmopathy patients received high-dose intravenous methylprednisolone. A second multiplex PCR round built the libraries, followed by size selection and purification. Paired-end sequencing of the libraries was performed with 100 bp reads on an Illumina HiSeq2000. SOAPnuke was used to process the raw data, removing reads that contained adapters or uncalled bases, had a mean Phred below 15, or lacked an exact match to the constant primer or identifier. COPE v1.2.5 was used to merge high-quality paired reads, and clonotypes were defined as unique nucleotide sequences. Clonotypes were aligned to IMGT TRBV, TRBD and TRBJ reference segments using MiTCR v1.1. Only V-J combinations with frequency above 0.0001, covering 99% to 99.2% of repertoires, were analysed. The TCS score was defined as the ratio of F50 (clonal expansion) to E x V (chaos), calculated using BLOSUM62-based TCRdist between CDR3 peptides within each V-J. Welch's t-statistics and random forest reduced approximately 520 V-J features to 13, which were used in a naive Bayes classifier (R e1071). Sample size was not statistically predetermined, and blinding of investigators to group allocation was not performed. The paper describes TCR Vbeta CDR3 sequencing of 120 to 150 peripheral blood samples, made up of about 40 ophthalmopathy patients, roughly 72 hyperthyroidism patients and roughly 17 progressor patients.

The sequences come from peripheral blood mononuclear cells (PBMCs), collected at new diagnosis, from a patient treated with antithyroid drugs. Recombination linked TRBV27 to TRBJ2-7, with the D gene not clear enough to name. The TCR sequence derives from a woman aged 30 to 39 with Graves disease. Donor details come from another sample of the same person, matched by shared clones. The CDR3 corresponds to CASRKGAGRTYEQYF. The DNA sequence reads TGTGCCAGCAGAAAGGGCGCAGGAAGGACCTACGAGCAGTACTTC.